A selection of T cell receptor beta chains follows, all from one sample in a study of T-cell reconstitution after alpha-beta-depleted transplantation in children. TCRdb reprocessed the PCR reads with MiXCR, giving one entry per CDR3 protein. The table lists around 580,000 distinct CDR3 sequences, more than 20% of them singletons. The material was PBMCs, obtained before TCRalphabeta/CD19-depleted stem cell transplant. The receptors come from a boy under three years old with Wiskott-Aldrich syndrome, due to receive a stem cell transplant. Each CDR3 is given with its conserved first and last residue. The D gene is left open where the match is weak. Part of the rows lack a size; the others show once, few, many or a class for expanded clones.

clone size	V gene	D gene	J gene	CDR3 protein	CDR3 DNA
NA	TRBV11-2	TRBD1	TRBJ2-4	CASSSRTGVTKNIQYF	TGTGCCAGCAGCTCCCGGACAGGGGTGACCAAAAACATTCAGTACTTC
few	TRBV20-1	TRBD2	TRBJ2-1	CSARDKRESSYNEQFF	TGCAGTGCTAGAGATAAGCGGGAGAGCTCCTACAATGAGCAGTTCTTC
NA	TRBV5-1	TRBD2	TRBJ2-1	CASSFEGLDNEQFF	TGCGCCAGCAGCTTTGAAGGACTAGATAATGAGCAGTTCTTC
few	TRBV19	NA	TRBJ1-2	CASRRRGHDTNYGYTF	TGTGCCAGTAGGAGAAGGGGACACGATACGAACTATGGCTACACCTTC
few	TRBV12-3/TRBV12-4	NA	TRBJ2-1	CASSIYVGGSYNEQFF	TGTGCCAGCAGTATTTATGTAGGGGGCTCCTACAATGAGCAGTTCTTC
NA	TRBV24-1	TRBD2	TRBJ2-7	CATSVLTSGRAEVYEQYF	TGTGCCACCAGTGTCCTGACTAGCGGGAGGGCCGAGGTGTACGAGCAGTACTTC
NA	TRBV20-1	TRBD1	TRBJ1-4	CSALTGGGEKLFF	TGCAGTGCTTTGACAGGGGGCGGTGAAAAACTGTTTTTT
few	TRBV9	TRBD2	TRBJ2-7	CASSTGTSGIYEQYF	TGTGCCAGCAGCACCGGGACTAGCGGGATCTACGAGCAGTACTTC
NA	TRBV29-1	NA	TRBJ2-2	CSVGRGDANTGELFF	TGCAGCGTTGGGAGAGGGGACGCGAACACCGGGGAGCTGTTTTTT
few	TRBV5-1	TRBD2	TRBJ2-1	CASSDGTSGRGFFF	TGCGCCAGCAGCGATGGGACTAGCGGAAGGGGATTCTTCTTC
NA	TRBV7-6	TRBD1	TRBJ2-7	CASSRGGTGGAGQYF	TGTGCCAGCAGCCGAGGCGGGACAGGGGGCGCAGGGCAGTACTTC
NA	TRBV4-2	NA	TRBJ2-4	CASSQVQAKGVIQYF	TGTGCCAGCAGCCAAGTACAGGCGAAAGGCGTCATTCAGTACTTC
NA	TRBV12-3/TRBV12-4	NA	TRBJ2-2	CASSKAGGAGTGELFF	TGTGCCAGCAGTAAAGCTGGGGGCGCAGGCACCGGGGAGCTGTTTTTT
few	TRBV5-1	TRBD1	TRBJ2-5	CASSRQGARVVQETQYF	TGCGCCAGCAGCCGACAGGGGGCGAGGGTGGTCCAAGAGACCCAGTACTTC
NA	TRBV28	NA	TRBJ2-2	CAAQASLNTGELFF	TGTGCCGCCCAGGCCTCCCTTAACACCGGGGAGCTGTTTTTT
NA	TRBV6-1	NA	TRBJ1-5	CASSEGGGSRKPQHF	TGTGCCAGCAGTGAAGGCGGGGGAAGTAGGAAGCCCCAGCATTTT
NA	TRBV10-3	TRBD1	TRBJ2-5	CAIRTGTGEETQYF	TGTGCCATCAGAACCGGGACAGGGGAAGAGACCCAGTACTTC
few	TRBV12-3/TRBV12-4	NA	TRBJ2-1	CASSFRVGYNEQFF	TGTGCCAGCAGTTTCCGGGTGGGGTACAATGAGCAGTTCTTC
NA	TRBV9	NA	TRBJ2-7	CASSVGADEQYF	TGTGCCAGCAGCGTAGGAGCGGACGAGCAGTACTTC
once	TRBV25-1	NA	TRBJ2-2	CASSEFVAPGELFF	TGTGCCAGCAGTGAATTTGTTGCGCCCGGGGAGCTGTTTTTT
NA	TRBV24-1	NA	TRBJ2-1	CATSDLLYNEQFF	TGTGCCACCAGTGATTTGCTTTACAATGAGCAGTTCTTC
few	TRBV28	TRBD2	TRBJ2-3	CASSYVAGVTDTQYF	TGTGCCAGCAGTTATGTAGCGGGAGTGACAGATACGCAGTATTTT
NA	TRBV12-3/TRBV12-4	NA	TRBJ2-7	CASSSGYTYEQYF	TGTGCCAGCAGTTCGGGGTATACCTACGAGCAGTACTTC
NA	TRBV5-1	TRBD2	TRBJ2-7	CASSLGLAPTDEQYF	TGCGCCAGCAGCTTGGGACTAGCCCCTACTGACGAGCAGTACTTC
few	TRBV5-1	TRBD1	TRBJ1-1	CASSLTGTVDWDTEAFF	TGCGCCAGCAGCTTGACAGGGACAGTGGATTGGGACACTGAAGCTTTCTTT